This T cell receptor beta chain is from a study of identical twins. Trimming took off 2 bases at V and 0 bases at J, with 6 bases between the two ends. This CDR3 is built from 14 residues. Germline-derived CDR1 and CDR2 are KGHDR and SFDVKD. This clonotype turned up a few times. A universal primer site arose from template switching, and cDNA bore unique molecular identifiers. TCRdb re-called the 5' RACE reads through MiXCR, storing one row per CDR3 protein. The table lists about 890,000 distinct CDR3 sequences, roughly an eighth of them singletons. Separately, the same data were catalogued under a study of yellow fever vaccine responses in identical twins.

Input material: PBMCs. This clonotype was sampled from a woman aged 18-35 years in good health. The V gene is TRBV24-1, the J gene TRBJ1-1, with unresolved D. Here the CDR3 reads CATSDSGMNTEAFF. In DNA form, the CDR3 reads TGTGCCACCAGTGATTCGGGGATGAACACTGAAGCTTTCTTT.